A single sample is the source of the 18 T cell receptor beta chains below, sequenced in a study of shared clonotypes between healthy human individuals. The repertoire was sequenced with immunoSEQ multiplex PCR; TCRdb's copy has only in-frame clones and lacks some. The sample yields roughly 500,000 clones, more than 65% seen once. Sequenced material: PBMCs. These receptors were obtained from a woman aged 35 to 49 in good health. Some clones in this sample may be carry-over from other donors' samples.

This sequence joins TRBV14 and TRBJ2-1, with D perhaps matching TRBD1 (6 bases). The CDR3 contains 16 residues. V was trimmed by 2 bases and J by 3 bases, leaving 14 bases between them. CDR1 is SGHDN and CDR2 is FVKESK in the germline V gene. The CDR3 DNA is TGTGCCAGCAGCCAACGCACAGGGCGTCGCTACAATGAGCAGTTCTTC. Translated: CASSQRTGRRYNEQFF.

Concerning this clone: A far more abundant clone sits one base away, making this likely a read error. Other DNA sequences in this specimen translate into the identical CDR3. DNA of the CDR3: TGTGCCAGTAGTACGCCGGGACTAGCGTACGAGCAGTACTTC. Translation: CASSTPGLAYEQYF. This chain uses TRBV19 with TRBJ2-7; 10 positions agree with TRBD2. The CDR3 has 14 amino acids. Germline CDR1 reads LNHDA; CDR2 reads SQIVND (reference sequence). The junction had 4 bases not matched to a gene; V was cut back by 4 bases and J by 4 bases. The variable domain in full, completed from reference TRBV19 and TRBJ2-7, reads DGGITQSPKYLFRKEGQNVTLSCEQNLNHDAMYWYRQDPGQGLRLIYYSQIVNDFQKGDIAEGYSVSREKKESFPLTVTSAQKNPTAFYLCASSTPGLAYEQYFGPGTRLTVT.

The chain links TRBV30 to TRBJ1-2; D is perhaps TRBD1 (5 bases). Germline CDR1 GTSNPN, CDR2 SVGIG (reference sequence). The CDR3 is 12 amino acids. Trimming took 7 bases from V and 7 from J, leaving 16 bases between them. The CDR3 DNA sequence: TGTGCCTCCCAGTTGGGGGTAGGTGGCTACACCTTC. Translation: CASQLGVGGYTF.

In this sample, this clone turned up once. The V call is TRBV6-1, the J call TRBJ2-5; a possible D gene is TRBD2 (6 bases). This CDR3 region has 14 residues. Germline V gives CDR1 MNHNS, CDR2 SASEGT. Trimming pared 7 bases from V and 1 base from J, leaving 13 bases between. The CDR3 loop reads CASTRLGGQETQYF. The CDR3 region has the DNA TGTGCCAGCACCCGACTGGGGGGCCAAGAGACCCAGTACTTC.

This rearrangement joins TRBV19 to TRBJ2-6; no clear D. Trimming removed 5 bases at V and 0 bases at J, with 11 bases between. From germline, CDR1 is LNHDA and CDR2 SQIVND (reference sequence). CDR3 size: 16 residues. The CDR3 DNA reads TGTGCCAGTAGTGCGTTACGAATCTCTGGGGCCAACGTCCTGACTTTC. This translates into CASSALRISGANVLTF.

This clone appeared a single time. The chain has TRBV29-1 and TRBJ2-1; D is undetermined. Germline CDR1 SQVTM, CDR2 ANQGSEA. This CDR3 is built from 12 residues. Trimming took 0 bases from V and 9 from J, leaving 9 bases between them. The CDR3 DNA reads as TGCAGCGTTGAAGACTCTGTAGGTGAGCAGTTCTTC. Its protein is CSVEDSVGEQFF.

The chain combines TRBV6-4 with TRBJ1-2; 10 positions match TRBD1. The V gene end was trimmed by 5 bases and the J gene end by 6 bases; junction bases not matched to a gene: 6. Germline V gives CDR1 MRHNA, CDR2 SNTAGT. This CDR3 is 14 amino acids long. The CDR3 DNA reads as TGTGCCAGCAGTCCGGGACAGGGGAGTAATGGCTACACCTTC. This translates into CASSPGQGSNGYTF.

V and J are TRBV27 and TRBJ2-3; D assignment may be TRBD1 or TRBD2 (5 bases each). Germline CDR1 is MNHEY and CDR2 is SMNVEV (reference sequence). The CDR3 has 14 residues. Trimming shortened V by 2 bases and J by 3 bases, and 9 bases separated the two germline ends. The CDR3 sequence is CASSLTRGTDTQYF. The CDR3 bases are TGTGCCAGCAGTTTAACTAGGGGAACAGATACGCAGTATTTT.

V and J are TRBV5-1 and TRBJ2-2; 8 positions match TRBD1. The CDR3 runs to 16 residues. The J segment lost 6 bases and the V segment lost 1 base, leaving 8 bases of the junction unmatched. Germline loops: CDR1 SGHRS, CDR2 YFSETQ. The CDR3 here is CASSLLGQGASGELFF. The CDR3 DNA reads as TGCGCCAGCAGCTTGTTGGGCCAGGGGGCATCCGGGGAGCTGTTTTTT.

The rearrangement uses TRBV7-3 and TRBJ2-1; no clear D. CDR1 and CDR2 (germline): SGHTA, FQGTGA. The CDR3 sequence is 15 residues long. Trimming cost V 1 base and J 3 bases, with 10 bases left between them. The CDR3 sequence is CASSLSSVNYNEQFF. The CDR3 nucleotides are TGTGCCAGCAGCTTAAGTTCCGTAAACTACAATGAGCAGTTCTTC.

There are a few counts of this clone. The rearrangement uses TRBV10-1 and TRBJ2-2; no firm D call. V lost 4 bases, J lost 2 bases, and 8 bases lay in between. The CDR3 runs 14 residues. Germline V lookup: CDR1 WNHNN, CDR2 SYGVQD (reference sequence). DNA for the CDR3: TGCGCCAGCAGTGTTTCAGGAAACACCGGGGAGCTGTTTTTT. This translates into CASSVSGNTGELFF.

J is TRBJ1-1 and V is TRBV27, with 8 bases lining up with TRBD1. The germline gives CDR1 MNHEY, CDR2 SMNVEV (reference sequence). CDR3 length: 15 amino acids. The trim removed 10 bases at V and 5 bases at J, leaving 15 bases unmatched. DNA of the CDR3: TGTGCCACCAGCCCCCACGGACAGGGTGATACTGAAGCTTTCTTT. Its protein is CATSPHGQGDTEAFF.

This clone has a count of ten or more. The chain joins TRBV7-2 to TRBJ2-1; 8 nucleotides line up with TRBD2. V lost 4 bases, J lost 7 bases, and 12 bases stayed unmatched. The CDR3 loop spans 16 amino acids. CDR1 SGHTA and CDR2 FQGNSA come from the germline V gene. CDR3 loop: CASSSRPGGPRNEQFF. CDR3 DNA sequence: TGTGCCAGCAGCTCTAGGCCGGGAGGGCCCAGGAATGAGCAGTTCTTC.

CDR3 sequence (DNA): TGTGCCAGTAGTATGTACGGACAGGGGCCGGGAGAGACCCAGTACTTC. Translating it yields CASSMYGQGPGETQYF. V usage is TRBV19 and J usage is TRBJ2-5; 9 nucleotides agree with TRBD1. This CDR3 region has 16 residues. The germline V gene encodes CDR1 LNHDA and CDR2 SQIVND (reference sequence). Trimming cost V 3 bases and J 4 bases; bases outside gene matches: 9. Full variable domain (missing parts from reference TRBV19 and TRBJ2-5): DGGITQSPKYLFRKEGQNVTLSCEQNLNHDAMYWYRQDPGQGLRLIYYSQIVNDFQKGDIAEGYSVSREKKESFPLTVTSAQKNPTAFYLCASSMYGQGPGETQYFGPGTRLLVL.

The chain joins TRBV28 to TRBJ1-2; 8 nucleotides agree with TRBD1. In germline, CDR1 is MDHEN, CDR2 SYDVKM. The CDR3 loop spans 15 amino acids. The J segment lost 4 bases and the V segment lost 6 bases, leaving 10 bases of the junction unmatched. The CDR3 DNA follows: TGTGCCAGCAGGAGGACAGGGCGGTTGGTCTATGGCTACACCTTC. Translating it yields CASRRTGRLVYGYTF.

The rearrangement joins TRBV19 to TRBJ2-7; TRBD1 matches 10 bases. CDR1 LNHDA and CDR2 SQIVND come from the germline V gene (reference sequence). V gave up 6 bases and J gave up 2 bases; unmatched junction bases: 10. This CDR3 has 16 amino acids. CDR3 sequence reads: CASSNPGDRGAYEQYF. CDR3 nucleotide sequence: TGTGCCAGTAGCAACCCCGGGGACAGGGGAGCCTACGAGCAGTACTTC.

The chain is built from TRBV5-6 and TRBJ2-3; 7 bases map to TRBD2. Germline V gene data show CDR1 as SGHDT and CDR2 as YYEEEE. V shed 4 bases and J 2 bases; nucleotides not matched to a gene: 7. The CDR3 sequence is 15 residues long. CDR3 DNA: TGTGCCAGCAGCGGGAGGCTAGCGGCCACAGATACGCAGTATTTT. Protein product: CASSGRLAATDTQYF.

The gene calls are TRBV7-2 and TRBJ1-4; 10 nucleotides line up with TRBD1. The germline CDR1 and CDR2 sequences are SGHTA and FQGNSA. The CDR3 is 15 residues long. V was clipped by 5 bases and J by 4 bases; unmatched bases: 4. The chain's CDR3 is CASSPRTGGNEKLFF. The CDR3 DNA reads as TGTGCCAGCAGCCCCCGGACAGGGGGTAATGAAAAACTGTTTTTT.